This TCR beta chain was retrieved from a study of blood T cell repertoires in COVID-19. Germline assignment: CDR1 SGHDT and CDR2 YYEEEE. The ends lost 0 bases at V and 1 base at J; junction bases unmatched: 0. The CDR3 has 15 amino acids. This table comes from immunoSEQ multiplex PCR, and its TCRdb copy is limited to in-frame clones, with some not included. This table has 390,000 or so clones, around 87% appearing once. The clonotype originates from a woman in her forties or fifties who had recovered from COVID-19. The sequencing sample was made of PBMCs or T cells enriched from blood (not recorded which). The V call is TRBV5-6, the J call TRBJ1-2, with TRBD1 identical over 10 bases. CDR3 sequence (DNA): TGTGCCAGCAGCTTGGGGACAGGGGGTAACTATGGCTACACCTTC. It yields the protein CASSLGTGGNYGYTF.